This TCR beta chain was identified during a study of molecular identifiers for immune sequencing clone quantification. TCRdb called the PCR reads again in MiXCR, with one record for every CDR3 protein. The sample shows about 640,000 distinct CDR3 sequences, 15% to 20% of them seen only once. V lost 5 bases and J lost 3, with 14 bases in between. The germline CDR1 and CDR2 sequences are LNHDA and SQIVND (reference sequence). This CDR3 is 15 amino acids long. The clonotype was recovered from a human donor in good health. Some libraries in this study had Jurkat cell RNA spiked in. This sequence joins TRBV19 and TRBJ1-5; D is possibly TRBD1 (5 bases). Sequenced input: naive CD8+ T cells from blood, with Jurkat cell RNA spiked in. Subset defined: FACS-sorted CD8+CD4-CCR7+CD45RA+ naive T cells. CDR3 region: CASSYDSYNNQPQHF. CDR3 in DNA: TGTGCCAGTAGTTACGACAGTTATAACAATCAGCCCCAGCATTTT. Based on the CDR3 plus reference TRBV19 and TRBJ1-5, the full variable domain is DGGITQSPKYLFRKEGQNVTLSCEQNLNHDAMYWYRQDPGQGLRLIYYSQIVNDFQKGDIAEGYSVSREKKESFPLTVTSAQKNPTAFYLCASSYDSYNNQPQHFGDGTRLSIL.